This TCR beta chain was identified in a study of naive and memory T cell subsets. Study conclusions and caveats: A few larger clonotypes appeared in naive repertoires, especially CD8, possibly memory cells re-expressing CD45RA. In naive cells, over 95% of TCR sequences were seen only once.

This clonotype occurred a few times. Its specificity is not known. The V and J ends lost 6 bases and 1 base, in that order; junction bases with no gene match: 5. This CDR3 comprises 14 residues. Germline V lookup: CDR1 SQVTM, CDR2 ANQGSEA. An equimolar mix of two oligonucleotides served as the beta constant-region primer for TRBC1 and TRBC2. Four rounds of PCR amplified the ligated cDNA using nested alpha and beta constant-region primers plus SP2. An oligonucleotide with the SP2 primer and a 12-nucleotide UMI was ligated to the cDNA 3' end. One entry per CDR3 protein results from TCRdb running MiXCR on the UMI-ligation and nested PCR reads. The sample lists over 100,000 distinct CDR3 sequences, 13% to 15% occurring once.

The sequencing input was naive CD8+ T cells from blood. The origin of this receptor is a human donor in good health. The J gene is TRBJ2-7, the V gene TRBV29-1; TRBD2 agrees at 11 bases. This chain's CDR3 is CSVDGTSGSYEQYF. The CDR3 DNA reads TGCAGCGTCGATGGGACTAGCGGATCCTACGAGCAGTACTTC.